A selection of T cell receptor beta chains follows, all from one sample in a study of cytomegalovirus exposure and HLA in healthy donors. Data came from immunoSEQ multiplex PCR; TCRdb stores just in-frame clones and leaves some out. This table holds 100,000 to 150,000 clones, 75% to 85% found once. The specimen was PBMCs. The origin of the receptors is a female donor in good health and CMV-seropositive. CDR3s include the opening cysteine and the closing phenylalanine or tryptophan. Each record gives: V gene, D gene, J gene, CDR3 protein. The D gene is left open where the match is weak.

TRBV9	-	TRBJ2-5	CASSVDEGETQYF
TRBV4-1	TRBD1	TRBJ1-2	CASSQPPGQDGYTF
TRBV19	TRBD1	TRBJ1-2	CASSRDRVIGYGYTF
TRBV2	TRBD2	TRBJ2-5	CASSGWGGTETQYF
TRBV30	TRBD1	TRBJ2-7	CAWSVRTGDYEQYF
TRBV6-1	TRBD2	TRBJ2-1	CASISGGLGRNEQFF
TRBV6-1	-	TRBJ2-1	CASTLIGAAYNEQFF
TRBV6-5	-	TRBJ1-1	CASSLPGSEAFF
TRBV19	-	TRBJ1-5	CASTGSNQPQHF
TRBV19	-	TRBJ1-5	CATSRVSTDQPQHF
TRBV19	-	TRBJ1-5	CASTLGNQPQHF
TRBV9	-	TRBJ2-6	CASSVVLSGANVLTF
TRBV6-6	-	TRBJ1-5	CASSYPQQPQHF
TRBV2	TRBD1	TRBJ2-7	CASSDIRSQGAKEQYF
TRBV29-1	-	TRBJ1-1	CSVTGFTEAFF
TRBV27	-	TRBJ2-7	CASSPTGLRTSYEQYF
TRBV11-2	-	TRBJ2-2	CASSSLRGTGELFF
TRBV15	-	TRBJ1-5	CATSRDRPDPQETQHF
TRBV9	-	TRBJ1-2	CASSVDQYPYGYTF
TRBV6-4	-	TRBJ2-3	CASTQDGGRTDTQYF
TRBV27	-	TRBJ2-3	CATLGPVTDTQYF
TRBV7-9	TRBD2	TRBJ2-3	CASSFMTSGTDTQYF
TRBV30	TRBD1	TRBJ1-2	CAWSATGEGYTF
TRBV7-9	TRBD1	TRBJ1-4	CASSRQGEKLFF
TRBV2	-	TRBJ1-2	CASSVTGTMGGYTF
TRBV7-3	TRBD1	TRBJ2-2	CASSWDRNTGELFF